This T cell receptor (beta chain) originates from a study of control samples from healthy donors and cancer patients. This CDR3 comprises 16 residues. V was pared by 2 bases and J by 2 bases, with 14 bases between. CDR1 and CDR2 (germline): SGHTA, FQGNSA. TCRdb keeps only in-frame clones here, not all; method: immunoSEQ multiplex PCR. The repertoire holds some 150,000 clones, with about 90% as singletons. This sequence joins TRBV7-2 and TRBJ2-3, with a possible D match to TRBD1 (5 bases). The sample taken for sequencing was blood. This receptor was obtained from a young man in good health. The CDR3 nucleotides are TGTGCCAGCAGCTTAAGAAGGGGTAGTAACACAGATACGCAGTATTTT. As protein: CASSLRRGSNTDTQYF. The whole variable domain, remainder taken from reference TRBV7-2 and TRBJ2-3, is GAGVSQSPSNKVTEKGKDVELRCDPISGHTALYWYRQSLGQGLEFLIYFQGNSAPDKSGLPSDRFSAERTGGSVSTLTIQRTQQEDSAVYLCASSLRRGSNTDTQYFGPGTRLTVL.